The 9 T cell receptor beta chains presented below share a single source sample, sequenced in a study of regulatory T cells in long-lasting Graves disease (dated by TCRdb to about 2021). The label giving this sample's time point can be read as: persistent/refractory GD, antithyroid drugs over 5 years with positive TRAb. RNA was extracted from PBMCs in TRIzol for both TCR sequencing and RNA sequencing. The receptor library was made with multiplex PCR. The sequencing machine was an Illumina HiSeq 4000. CDR3 regions were amplified by Arm-PCR with iRepertoire HTBI primers to construct TCR beta libraries. TCRdb reprocessed the public reads (quality trimming at Q25 with fastp, clone calling with MiXCR) and kept in-frame beta chains. A single entry per CDR3 protein holds the most common genes and DNA from its merged rows. The sample table holds approximately 440,000 distinct CDR3 sequences, of which around 24% were seen once. About 27% of the sample goes to the ten largest clones.

Sample: peripheral blood mononuclear cells (PBMCs), taken when the disease was refractory, from a patient treated with antithyroid drugs. These receptor sequences come from a female donor with Graves disease.

This clonotype has a handful of counts. The V gene is TRBV10-3, the J gene TRBJ1-1; 8 bases are shared with TRBD1. Germline V gives CDR1 ENHRY, CDR2 SYGVKD. Trimming removed 8 bases from V and 7 bases from J; junction bases left unmatched: 15. This CDR3 spans 15 amino acids. The CDR3 bases are TGTGCCATCGGACCCAAAACAGGGGGTAATGGTGAAGCTTTCTTT. This sequence encodes CAIGPKTGGNGEAFF.

The CDR3 nucleotides are TGCAGTGCTAGAGATTCCAGGGGGGCTAATGAAAAACTGTTTTTT. Encoded protein: CSARDSRGANEKLFF. J is TRBJ1-4 and V is TRBV20-1; TRBD1 agrees at 7 bases. The V gene end was trimmed by 0 bases and the J gene end by 3 bases; junction bases not matched to a gene: 4. The CDR3 has 15 residues. Germline V lookup: CDR1 DFQATT, CDR2 SNEGSKA (reference sequence).

This clonotype came up a few times. The chain has TRBV7-2 and TRBJ1-5; a weak D match, TRBD1 (5 bases). The CDR3 sequence is 14 residues long. Germline V gene data show CDR1 as SGHTA and CDR2 as FQGNSA. The V and J ends lost 1 base and 3 bases respectively, with 7 bases between them. The CDR3 loop reads CASSLETDNQPQHF. DNA of the CDR3: TGTGCCAGCAGCTTAGAGACAGACAATCAGCCCCAGCATTTT.

Ten or more counts support this clonotype. This chain links TRBV9 with TRBJ1-4; D not resolved. Trimming shortened V by 0 bases and J by 3 bases, and 9 bases separated the two germline ends. Germline V gives CDR1 SGDLS, CDR2 YYNGEE. There are 15 residues in the CDR3. The CDR3 bases are TGTGCCAGCAGCGTAGGCGGAGTTTCTAATGAAAAACTGTTTTTT. This translates into CASSVGGVSNEKLFF.

The gene calls are TRBV7-3 and TRBJ2-1; 7 bases align to TRBD2. Germline V gene data show CDR1 as SGHTA and CDR2 as FQGTGA. Unmatched junction bases numbered 8, after V lost 2 bases and J lost 7 bases. This CDR3 is 15 amino acids long. CDR3 sequence: CASSLDPGGRNEQFF. In DNA form, the CDR3 reads TGTGCCAGCAGCTTAGATCCGGGAGGAAGGAATGAGCAGTTCTTC.

V gene TRBV3-1 combines with J gene TRBJ2-7, with unresolved D. Germline loops: CDR1 LGHDT, CDR2 YNNKEL (reference sequence). V shed 9 bases and J shed 5 bases, with 17 bases lying between them. CDR3 length: 13 residues. CDR3 in amino acids: CASGIGIGHEQYF. CDR3 nucleotides: TGTGCCAGTGGGATTGGAATCGGCCACGAGCAGTACTTC.

There are a few counts of this clonotype. The chain carries TRBV20-1 and TRBJ2-7; D is unclear. V gave up 0 bases and J gave up 2 bases, with 11 bases separating them. CDR1 is DFQATT, CDR2 SNEGSKA, per germline (reference sequence). The CDR3 covers 14 residues. CDR3 coding DNA: TGCAGTGCTAGAGATATGGGCAGAGCCTACGAGCAGTACTTC. Amino acid sequence: CSARDMGRAYEQYF.

In this sample, this clonotype turned up a few times. CDR3 sequence: CASSHPSSDMNTEAFF. CDR3 sequence (DNA): TGCGCCAGCAGCCATCCCTCAAGCGACATGAACACTGAAGCTTTCTTT. The chain carries TRBV4-1 and TRBJ1-1; D call uncertain. In germline, CDR1 is MGHRA, CDR2 YSYEKL. CDR3 length: 16 residues. V lost 3 bases, J lost 0 bases, and 14 bases lay in between.

This clonotype was seen repeatedly, ten times or more. This sequence joins TRBV2 and TRBJ1-4; D possibly corresponds to TRBD1 (5 bases). The V end lost 2 bases, the J end lost 2 bases, and 9 bases lay between the germline ends. CDR3 length equals 15 residues. Germline-derived CDR1 and CDR2 are SNHLY and FYNNEI. The CDR3 nucleotides are TGTGCCAGCAGTGAAACGACAGATACTAATGAAAAACTGTTTTTT. It specifies CASSETTDTNEKLFF.